This T cell receptor beta chain was recovered during a study of PD-1 blockade in mismatch repair-deficient tumors. For the study at large: Enrolled about 2013-2017, patients had progressing, pretreated mismatch repair-deficient cancers of around twelve types.

PCR or immunohistochemistry showed mismatch repair deficiency in every enrolled patient. Three pembrolizumab responders had their TCRs sequenced. Study results and limitations: After pembrolizumab, tumor-resident clones rose rapidly, then generally contracted before radiologic responses.

On this clone itself: Its antigen is undetermined.

The CDR3 has 16 amino acids. V gave up 5 bases and J gave up 4 bases; unmatched junction bases: 8. Germline CDR1 reads KGHSH; CDR2 reads LQKENI. Libraries were prepared by immunoSEQ multiplex PCR; TCRdb keeps only in-frame clonotypes and omits some of them. The data contain 25,000 to 30,000 clones, approximately 88% of them seen just once; the ten biggest clones take up just under 3%. Sequencing used PBMCs, obtained before pembrolizumab treatment. The chain carries TRBV18 and TRBJ2-1; TRBD2 matches 10 bases. The sequence was obtained from an adult with mismatch repair-deficient cancer. Written as DNA, the CDR3 is TGTGCCAGCTCATCACGGACTAGCGGACCTTACAATGAGCAGTTCTTC. It yields the protein CASSSRTSGPYNEQFF.